This T cell receptor beta chain was obtained from a study of blood T cell repertoires in COVID-19. All enrollees were about 18 to 89 years old and from under 25 US areas. V lost 8 bases, J lost 0 bases, and 9 bases stayed unmatched. Germline values: CDR1 MNHEY, CDR2 SVGAGI. The length of the CDR3 is 15 residues. Sequenced by immunoSEQ multiplex PCR; TCRdb stores in-frame clones only, minus some. The table shows about 180,000 clones, with roughly 86% occurring only once. This sequence joins TRBV6-5 and TRBJ1-2; 7 positions agree with TRBD1. This clonotype was obtained from a woman in her twenties or thirties who had recovered from COVID-19. Specimen: PBMCs or T cells enriched from blood (not recorded which). For the CDR3, the DNA is TGTGCCAGCGACAGGGAAAGGCACTCTAACTATGGCTACACCTTC. Its translation: CASDRERHSNYGYTF.